This TCR beta chain was recorded in a study of early T cells in non-severe SARS-CoV-2 infection. For the study at large: Bulk RNA from unsorted whole blood was sequenced; chains were unpaired.

This clonotype has a handful of counts. Attached unique molecular identifiers marked individual cDNA molecules. TCRdb reanalysed the 5' RACE reads using MiXCR and keeps one entry per CDR3 protein. The sample lists some 58,000 distinct CDR3 sequences; approximately 10% were seen once. This CDR3 spans 14 amino acids. Germline assignment: CDR1 SGHNT and CDR2 YYREEE (reference sequence). Trimming shortened V by 5 bases and J by 2 bases, and 13 bases separated the two germline ends. Sequences were derived from whole blood, sampled at baseline. V and J are TRBV5-4 and TRBJ1-1; tentatively, D is TRBD1 (5 bases). The sequence came from an adult who was a healthcare worker with PCR-confirmed SARS-CoV-2 infection or an uninfected control (not recorded which). CDR3 nucleotides: TGTGCCAGCAGGAGGGACGGGGGAAACACTGAAGCTTTCTTT. It is translated as CASRRDGGNTEAFF.